The T cell receptor beta chain under discussion was sequenced for a study of shared clonotypes between healthy human individuals. Points from the study as a whole: Rarefaction analysis demonstrated incomplete sorted-subset sequencing notwithstanding large depth.

For this clone: Its antigen remains unknown.

CDR3 length: 15 amino acids. Germline CDR1 is MDHEN and CDR2 is SYDVKM. The ends were cut back, 2 bases at V and 2 bases at J, with 10 bases in the middle. The authors' processing: Filtering of immunoSEQ junctional sequences could not match full-length read filtering. Clones were sequenced by immunoSEQ multiplex PCR, and TCRdb holds only the in-frame ones, with some missing. The DNA gave D and trimming, while V, J and clone size come from that table. The profile shows over 400,000 clones, around 96% of them singletons. Donors, without exception, were Caucasian adults residing in Nashville, Tennessee. Material for sequencing was naive CD4+ T cells sorted from blood. Sample subset: CD45RA+ positively selected. The chain links TRBV28 to TRBJ1-5, with D possibly TRBD1 on 5 matching bases. This receptor was taken from a young woman in good health. The CDR3 DNA is TGTGCCAGCAGTTTAATTCAGGGTGGCAATCAGCCCCAGCATTTT. Amino acids: CASSLIQGGNQPQHF.